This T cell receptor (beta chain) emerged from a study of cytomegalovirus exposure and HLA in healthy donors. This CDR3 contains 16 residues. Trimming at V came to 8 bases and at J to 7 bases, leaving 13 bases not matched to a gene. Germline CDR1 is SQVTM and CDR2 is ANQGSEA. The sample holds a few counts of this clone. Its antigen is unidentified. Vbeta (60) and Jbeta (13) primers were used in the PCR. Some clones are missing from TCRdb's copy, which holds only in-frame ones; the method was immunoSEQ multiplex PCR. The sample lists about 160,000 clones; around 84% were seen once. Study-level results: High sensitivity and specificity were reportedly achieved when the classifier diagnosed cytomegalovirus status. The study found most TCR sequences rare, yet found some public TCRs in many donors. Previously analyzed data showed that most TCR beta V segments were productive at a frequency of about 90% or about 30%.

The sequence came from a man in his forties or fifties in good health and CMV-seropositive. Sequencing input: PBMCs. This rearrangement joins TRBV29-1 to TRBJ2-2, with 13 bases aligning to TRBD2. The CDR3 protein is CSRTGGLAGVNGELFF. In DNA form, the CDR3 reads TGCAGCCGAACCGGCGGACTAGCGGGAGTAAACGGGGAGCTGTTTTTT.